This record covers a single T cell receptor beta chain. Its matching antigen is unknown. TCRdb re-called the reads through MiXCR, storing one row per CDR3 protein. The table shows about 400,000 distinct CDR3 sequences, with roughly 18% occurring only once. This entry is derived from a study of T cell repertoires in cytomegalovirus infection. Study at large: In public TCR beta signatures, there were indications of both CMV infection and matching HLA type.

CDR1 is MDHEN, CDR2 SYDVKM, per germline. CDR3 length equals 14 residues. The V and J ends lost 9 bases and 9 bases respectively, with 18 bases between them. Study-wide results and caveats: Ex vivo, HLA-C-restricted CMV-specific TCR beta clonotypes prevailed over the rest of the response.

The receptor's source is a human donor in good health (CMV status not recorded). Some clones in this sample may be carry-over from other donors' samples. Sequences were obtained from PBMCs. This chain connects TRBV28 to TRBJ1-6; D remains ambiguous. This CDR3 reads CASTPADGRSPLHF. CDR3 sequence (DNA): TGTGCCAGTACCCCCGCGGACGGCCGTTCACCCCTCCACTTT.